Shown below are 26 T cell receptor beta chains from a single sample sequenced in a study of control samples from healthy donors and cancer patients. This table comes from immunoSEQ multiplex PCR, and its TCRdb copy is limited to in-frame clones, with some not included. The table includes 140,000 or so clones, more than 85% detected once. What was sequenced was blood. The receptors were sampled from a man aged 25 to 45 in good health.

This clone was counted once. The chain employs TRBV10-3 and TRBJ2-3, with 8 bases that match TRBD2. CDR1 is ENHRY and CDR2 is SYGVKD in the germline V gene. CDR3 length: 14 amino acids. Trimming removed 10 bases from V and 3 bases from J; junction bases left unmatched: 9. In DNA, the CDR3 is TGTGCCACCCTAAGCACTAGCGGAACAGATACGCAGTATTTT. Translating it yields CATLSTSGTDTQYF.

CDR3 sequence reads: CASGQVIDTEAFF. CDR3 sequence (DNA): TGTGCCAGTGGACAGGTAATAGACACTGAAGCTTTCTTT. The chain joins TRBV19 to TRBJ1-1; 7 positions match TRBD1. Germline V lookup: CDR1 LNHDA, CDR2 SQIVND (reference sequence). After removal of 8 bases from V and 3 bases from J, the junction contained 6 bases not matched to a gene. CDR3 length: 13 amino acids. The whole variable domain, filled in from reference TRBV19 and TRBJ1-1, reads DGGITQSPKYLFRKEGQNVTLSCEQNLNHDAMYWYRQDPGQGLRLIYYSQIVNDFQKGDIAEGYSVSREKKESFPLTVTSAQKNPTAFYLCASGQVIDTEAFFGQGTRLTVV.

With regard to this clone: This same CDR3 is encoded by further DNA sequences in the sample. The gene calls are TRBV7-9 and TRBJ2-2; D call uncertain. The CDR3 is 14 amino acids. The germline CDR1 and CDR2 sequences are SEHNR and FQNEAQ (reference sequence). Deletions cut 1 base from V and 6 bases from J, with 9 bases between. CDR3 bases: TGTGCCAGCAGCTTAGAGGGTTGGTCCGGGGAGCTGTTTTTT. It yields the protein CASSLEGWSGELFF.

V usage is TRBV24-1 and J usage is TRBJ1-2; no clear D gene. Germline V gives CDR1 KGHDR, CDR2 SFDVKD. CDR3 length: 14 amino acids. Trimming took off 7 bases at V and 8 bases at J, with 19 bases between the two ends. The CDR3 DNA reads as TGTGCCACCAGCAGGACCGGAGAACCTGGGGGCTACACCTTC. Its protein is CATSRTGEPGGYTF.

This clone has only one observation. This rearrangement joins TRBV12-5 to TRBJ2-7; 8 positions agree with TRBD1. Trimming cost V 1 base and J 3 bases; bases outside gene matches: 5. CDR1 LGHNT and CDR2 FRNRAP come from the germline V gene. The CDR3 sequence is 15 residues long. The CDR3 reads CASGLGQGTSYEQYF. The CDR3 DNA sequence: TGTGCTAGTGGTTTGGGACAGGGGACCAGCTACGAGCAGTACTTC.

The CDR3 spells CASSPQGNEQFF. The CDR3 region has the DNA TGTGCCAGCAGCCCCCAGGGCAATGAGCAGTTCTTC. V and J are TRBV13 and TRBJ2-1, with TRBD1 as a possible D gene (5 bases). Trimming left V 5 bases short and J 6 bases short, with 8 bases between. This CDR3 is built from 12 residues. Germline V gene lookup returns CDR1 PRHDT and CDR2 FYEKMQ (reference sequence).

This chain links TRBV24-1 with TRBJ2-1; TRBD2 aligns across 13 bases. V lost 8 bases, J lost 9 bases, and 12 bases stayed unmatched. Germline CDR1 is KGHDR and CDR2 is SFDVKD. This CDR3 contains 16 residues. The chain's CDR3 is CATTLKLAGGPREQFF. DNA of the CDR3: TGTGCCACCACTTTGAAACTAGCGGGGGGGCCGCGTGAGCAGTTCTTC.

This clone showed up just once. V and J are TRBV19 and TRBJ1-5; weak D call: TRBD1 (5 bases). V lost 5 bases and J 6 bases, leaving 17 bases between the germline ends. The CDR3 is 15 residues long. Germline assignment: CDR1 LNHDA and CDR2 SQIVND (reference sequence). The chain's CDR3 is CASSAGLSTGQPQHF. In DNA form, the CDR3 reads TGTGCCAGTAGTGCAGGGCTTTCGACCGGTCAGCCCCAGCATTTT.

The CDR3 sequence: CASSLRRGFEQFF. DNA of the CDR3: TGTGCCAGCAGCTTACGGCGCGGCTTTGAGCAGTTCTTC. The V and J genes are TRBV7-3 and TRBJ2-1; D gene uncertain. From germline, CDR1 is SGHTA and CDR2 FQGTGA. V was shortened by 2 bases and J by 9 bases, with 11 bases between the two germline ends. The CDR3 is 13 amino acids.

The chain combines TRBV19 with TRBJ1-2; a weak D match, TRBD1 (6 bases). CDR1 is LNHDA and CDR2 is SQIVND in the germline V gene (reference sequence). This CDR3 is built from 15 residues. V lost 4 bases, J lost 1 base, and 13 bases lay in between. CDR3 sequence reads: CASSTQIQGNYGYTF. In DNA, the CDR3 is TGTGCCAGTAGTACACAAATACAGGGTAACTATGGCTACACCTTC.

This clone was detected only once. J is TRBJ1-2 and V is TRBV28; 7 bases are a match to TRBD1. There are 13 residues in the CDR3. The junction had 4 bases not matched to a gene; V was cut back by 2 bases and J by 7 bases. The V gene's germline CDR1 is MDHEN and CDR2 SYDVKM. Written as DNA, the CDR3 is TGTGCCAGCAGTTTACCGGGACAGACTGGCTACACCTTC. It yields the protein CASSLPGQTGYTF.

V is TRBV7-2 and J is TRBJ2-7, with 7 bases aligning to TRBD2. Trimming at V came to 1 base and at J to 3 bases, leaving 3 bases not matched to a gene. Looked up from germline, CDR1 is SGHTA and CDR2 is FQGNSA. This CDR3 region has 14 residues. CDR3 loop: CASSLDRTSYEQYF. CDR3 nucleotide sequence: TGTGCCAGCAGCTTAGACCGGACTAGCTACGAGCAGTACTTC.

The genes are TRBV7-8 and TRBJ2-3, with D tentatively TRBD2 (6 bases). V was trimmed by 7 bases and J by 4 bases, leaving 15 bases between them. In germline, CDR1 is SGHVS, CDR2 FQNEAQ. The CDR3 is 14 residues long. CDR3 region: CASTILARPDTQYF. CDR3 sequence (DNA): TGTGCCAGCACCATCCTAGCGAGGCCAGATACGCAGTATTTT.

V is TRBV18 and J is TRBJ2-1; TRBD1 aligns across 7 bases. The CDR3 is 17 amino acids. Germline values: CDR1 KGHSH, CDR2 LQKENI. J was trimmed by 5 bases and V by 0 bases; bases with no gene match: 10. The CDR3 DNA reads as TGTGCCAGCTCACCACCTTCGACAGGGCTGAAGAACAATGAGCAGTTCTTC. This encodes CASSPPSTGLKNNEQFF.

This clone was recorded a few times. This chain links TRBV2 with TRBJ2-7, with TRBD2 identical over 8 bases. Trimming cost V 7 bases and J 3 bases; bases outside gene matches: 5. CDR1 is SNHLY and CDR2 is FYNNEI in the germline V gene. There are 13 residues in the CDR3. CDR3 region: CASISGESYEQYF. In nucleotides, the CDR3 is TGTGCCAGCATTAGCGGGGAGAGCTACGAGCAGTACTTC.

The chain recombines TRBV4-2 with TRBJ2-5; 9 bases map to TRBD2. This CDR3 has 15 amino acids. J gave up 5 bases and V 4 bases, and 8 bases lay outside the gene matches. In germline, CDR1 is LGHNA, CDR2 YNFKEQ. This CDR3 reads CASSLLSGGEETQYF. The CDR3 coding sequence is TGTGCCAGCAGCCTTCTTAGCGGGGGCGAGGAGACCCAGTACTTC.

In this sample, this clone turned up a few times. This chain links TRBV5-1 with TRBJ1-2, with TRBD1 identical over 9 bases. The junction had 9 bases not matched to a gene; V was cut back by 4 bases and J by 5 bases. The germline CDR1 and CDR2 sequences are SGHRS and YFSETQ. The CDR3 extends over 15 amino acids. The chain's CDR3 is CASSNLVGQGYGYTF. The CDR3 nucleotides read TGCGCCAGCAGCAACCTAGTGGGACAGGGTTATGGCTACACCTTC.

The rearrangement joins TRBV19 to TRBJ2-1, with D tentatively TRBD2 (7 bases). The CDR3 extends over 16 amino acids. V dropped 7 bases and J dropped 6 bases, with 22 bases sitting between them. The V gene's germline CDR1 is LNHDA and CDR2 SQIVND (reference sequence). The CDR3 coding sequence is TGTGCCAGTACCGATGTCGGGGGGCGTTCGGGCAATGAGCAGTTCTTC. The encoded protein is CASTDVGGRSGNEQFF.

This chain uses TRBV4-2 with TRBJ1-6; D remains ambiguous. The germline V gene has CDR1 LGHNA and CDR2 YNFKEQ. Deletions cut 1 base from V and 11 bases from J, with 15 bases between. The CDR3 runs to 15 residues. DNA of the CDR3: TGTGCCAGCAGCCAAGTACCCTCCAACGGGCCACCCCTCCACTTT. It yields the protein CASSQVPSNGPPLHF.

The V gene is TRBV6-1, the J gene TRBJ2-7, with D uncertain. Germline CDR1 is MNHNS and CDR2 is SASEGT. The V gene lost 0 bases and the J gene lost 0 bases, with 6 bases spanning the gap. The CDR3 consists of 14 residues. CDR3 nucleotides: TGTGCCAGCAGTGAAGCTGGCAGCTCCTACGAGCAGTACTTC. Translation gives CASSEAGSSYEQYF.

The chain has TRBV12-2 and TRBJ2-1; the D call in the table, TRBD1, was not verified against the DNA. TRBV12-2 is a recognized pseudogene. The CDR3 totals 15 residues. CDR3 coding DNA: TGTGCAAGTCGCTTACGGACAGGTCACGACAATGAGCAGTTCTTC. Its protein is CASRLRTGHDNEQFF.

The J gene is TRBJ1-1, the V gene TRBV27, with TRBD1 as a possible D gene (5 bases). V lost 4 bases and J 0 bases, leaving 12 bases between the germline ends. This CDR3 is built from 15 residues. Germline V lookup: CDR1 MNHEY, CDR2 SMNVEV (reference sequence). The CDR3: CASSSGGRVNTEAFF. The CDR3 DNA reads as TGTGCCAGCAGTTCTGGGGGGAGGGTGAACACTGAAGCTTTCTTT.

V usage is TRBV10-3 and J usage is TRBJ1-1; TRBD1 is a possible D gene (5 bases). Germline assignment: CDR1 ENHRY and CDR2 SYGVKD. The CDR3 totals 13 residues. V was clipped by 5 bases and J by 1 base, with 8 bases between them. CDR3 in amino acids: CAISSGQNTEAFF. In DNA, the CDR3 is TGTGCCATCAGTTCCGGACAGAACACTGAAGCTTTCTTT.

The chain is built from TRBV25-1 and TRBJ2-2, with a possible D match to TRBD2 (6 bases). Germline V gives CDR1 MGHDK, CDR2 SYGVNS. V was trimmed by 3 bases and J by 5 bases, leaving 7 bases between them. The CDR3 runs 13 residues. The CDR3 here is CASSDGGTGELFF. In DNA form, the CDR3 reads TGTGCCAGCAGTGATGGGGGGACCGGGGAGCTGTTTTTT.

The V and J genes are TRBV4-1 and TRBJ2-7, with a tentative D call TRBD2 (6 bases). Per germline, CDR1 MGHRA and CDR2 YSYEKL. Trimming shortened V by 0 bases and J by 6 bases, and 15 bases separated the two germline ends. This CDR3 region has 15 residues. The CDR3 region has the DNA TGCGCCAGCAGCCAAGATCTGGGGATGGGGGGCGAGCAGTACTTC. This sequence encodes CASSQDLGMGGEQYF.

The chain couples TRBV5-4 to TRBJ2-7; TRBD1 is a possible D gene (5 bases). Deletions cut 0 bases from V and 0 bases from J, with 10 bases between. The CDR3 runs to 15 residues. Germline V gene data show CDR1 as SGHNT and CDR2 as YYREEE (reference sequence). DNA for the CDR3: TGTGCCAGCAGCTTGGGATTAGGGGCCTCCTACGAGCAGTACTTC. This encodes CASSLGLGASYEQYF.